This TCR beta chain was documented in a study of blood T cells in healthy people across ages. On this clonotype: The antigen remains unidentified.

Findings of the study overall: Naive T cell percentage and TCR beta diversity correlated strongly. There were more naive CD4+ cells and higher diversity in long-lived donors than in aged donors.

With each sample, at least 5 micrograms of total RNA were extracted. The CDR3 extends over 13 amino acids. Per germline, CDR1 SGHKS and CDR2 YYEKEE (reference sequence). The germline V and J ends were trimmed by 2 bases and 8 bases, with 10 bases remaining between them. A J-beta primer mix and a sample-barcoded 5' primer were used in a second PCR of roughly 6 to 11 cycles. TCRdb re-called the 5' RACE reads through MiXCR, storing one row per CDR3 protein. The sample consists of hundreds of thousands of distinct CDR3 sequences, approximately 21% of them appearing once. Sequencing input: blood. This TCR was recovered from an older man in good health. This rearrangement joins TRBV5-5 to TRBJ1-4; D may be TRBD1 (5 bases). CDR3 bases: TGTGCCAGCAGCTTCGGAGGGGACGAAAAACTGTTTTTT. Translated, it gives CASSFGGDEKLFF.